These 13 T cell receptor beta chains share one sample of origin, sequenced in a study of human T cells and chemical hapten exposure. TCRdb called the RACE reads again in MiXCR, with one record for every CDR3 protein. The data contain approximately 400,000 distinct CDR3 sequences, 4.8% of them seen just once; the ten biggest clones take up approximately 2.5%. Described time point: patch test 1, 2 weeks after DPC sensitization. Regarding treatment: therapeutic diphenylcyclopropenone sensitization with weekly scalp DPC. Specimen: whole blood, collected in connection with sensitization to the hapten diphenylcyclopropenone (DPC). These receptors were taken from a woman in her forties or fifties with alopecia areata. Some clones in this sample may be carry-over from other donors' samples.

Ten or more counts support this clonotype. The chain couples TRBV13 to TRBJ1-1; 7 nucleotides line up with TRBD1. The germline V gene encodes CDR1 PRHDT and CDR2 FYEKMQ (reference sequence). The CDR3 spans 16 residues. The J segment lost 1 base and the V segment lost 2 bases, leaving 7 bases of the junction unmatched. The CDR3 protein is CASSLQLEGANTEAFF. The DNA of the CDR3 is TGTGCCAGCAGCTTACAACTGGAGGGGGCGAACACTGAAGCTTTCTTT.

The genes are TRBV11-2 and TRBJ2-2; possible D gene TRBD1, 5 bases. Per germline, CDR1 SGHAT and CDR2 FQNNGV. Trimming removed 4 bases from V and 4 bases from J, with 16 bases in between. The CDR3 sequence is 16 residues long. DNA of the CDR3: TGTGCCAGCAGCTCTAGGGGAAGGAAATCCACCGGGGAGCTGTTTTTT. Translation: CASSSRGRKSTGELFF.

The table lists this clonotype with many counts. The chain employs TRBV20-1 and TRBJ2-3, with unresolved D. Germline V gives CDR1 DFQATT, CDR2 SNEGSKA (reference sequence). Trimming removed 3 bases at V and 5 bases at J, with 15 bases between. CDR3 length equals 14 residues. In nucleotides, the CDR3 is TGCAGTGCTAGTCCCCACAAAGCTGGAGATACGCAGTATTTT. Translated, it gives CSASPHKAGDTQYF.

As regards this clonotype: It may be a read error: a sequence one base away is much more abundant. Written as DNA, the CDR3 is TGTGCCAGAAGCGTCGGCGGGGGAGGTGAAGCTTTCTTT. It specifies CARSVGGGGEAFF. The chain combines TRBV11-2 with TRBJ1-1, with D perhaps matching TRBD1 (5 bases). The CDR3 is 13 amino acids. The germline V and J ends were trimmed by 9 bases and 7 bases, with 18 bases remaining between them. Germline CDR1 is SGHAT and CDR2 is FQNNGV.

This clonotype occurred a few times. This chain connects TRBV4-1 to TRBJ1-1; 9 bases line up with TRBD1. Trimming took 1 base from V and 1 from J; bases not matched to a gene: 1. Per germline, CDR1 MGHRA and CDR2 YSYEKL. The CDR3 extends over 15 amino acids. The CDR3 here is CASSQVTGGNTEAFF. In DNA form, the CDR3 reads TGCGCCAGCAGCCAAGTGACAGGGGGGAACACTGAAGCTTTCTTT.

Many counts were recorded for this clonotype. The chain uses TRBV29-1 and TRBJ2-7; the D gene is possibly TRBD2 (6 bases). The CDR3 runs 13 residues. CDR1 is SQVTM, CDR2 ANQGSEA, per germline. The germline V and J ends were trimmed by 2 bases and 4 bases, with 12 bases remaining between them. This chain's CDR3 is CSVESGSGYEQYF. CDR3 coding DNA: TGCAGCGTTGAATCCGGGAGTGGGTACGAGCAGTACTTC.

This clonotype was seen at least ten times. The rearrangement links TRBV9 to TRBJ2-1, with D uncertain. V lost 4 bases and J lost 5, with 16 bases in between. The CDR3 covers 15 residues. The V gene's germline CDR1 is SGDLS and CDR2 YYNGEE. Here the CDR3 DNA reads TGTGCCAGCAGCCCAACGGATGGACCGAACAATGAGCAGTTCTTC. Translating it yields CASSPTDGPNNEQFF.

This clonotype has more than one count but fewer than ten. The chain recombines TRBV29-1 with TRBJ2-7; D is possibly TRBD1 (6 bases). Germline V gene lookup returns CDR1 SQVTM and CDR2 ANQGSEA. The V and J ends lost 3 bases and 0 bases respectively, with 12 bases between them. The CDR3 runs to 14 residues. The CDR3 DNA reads as TGCAGCGTTGAGGACAGAGCAAGCTCCTACGAGCAGTACTTC. Translating gives CSVEDRASSYEQYF.

At least ten counts were recorded for this clonotype. The V call is TRBV12-3 or TRBV12-4, the J call TRBJ2-2; D is ambiguous. The CDR3 runs 15 residues. V was trimmed by 1 base and J by 8 bases, leaving 14 bases between them. Written as DNA, the CDR3 is TGTGCCAGCAGTTTAGGGACGGACGTAGGGGGGGAGCTGTTTTTT. Residues: CASSLGTDVGGELFF.

This clonotype showed up just a few times. The chain links TRBV28 to TRBJ2-5; TRBD2 matches 12 bases. CDR3 length: 13 residues. Trimming at V came to 6 bases and at J to 5 bases, leaving 1 base not matched to a gene. The germline V gene encodes CDR1 MDHEN and CDR2 SYDVKM. The CDR3: CASRLAGGETQYF. DNA of the CDR3: TGTGCCAGCAGACTAGCGGGAGGCGAGACCCAGTACTTC.

The chain uses TRBV29-1 and TRBJ1-2; possibly TRBD1 for D (6 bases). Looked up from germline, CDR1 is SQVTM and CDR2 is ANQGSEA. CDR3 length: 12 residues. V was clipped by 1 base and J by 7 bases, with 10 bases between them. The CDR3 bases are TGCAGCGTTGAAGGGAGAGGGGGTGGCTACACCTTC. Translated, it gives CSVEGRGGGYTF. Full variable domain (missing parts from reference TRBV29-1 and TRBJ1-2): SAVISQKPSRDICQRGTSLTIQCQVDSQVTMMFWYRQQPGQSLTLIATANQGSEATYESGFVIDKFPISRPNLTFSTLTVSNMSPEDSSIYLCSVEGRGGGYTFGSGTRLTVV.

This clonotype was detected many times. The chain couples TRBV20-1 to TRBJ2-4; weak D call: TRBD1 (6 bases). This CDR3 contains 13 residues. Trimming took 4 bases from V and 2 from J, leaving 9 bases between them. Per the germline V gene, CDR1 is DFQATT and CDR2 is SNEGSKA (reference sequence). CDR3 DNA sequence: TGCAGTGCTAAAACAGGGACCAAAAACATTCAGTACTTC. Translated, it gives CSAKTGTKNIQYF.

Ten or more counts support this clonotype. This chain links TRBV29-1 with TRBJ2-7; possibly TRBD1 or TRBD2 for D (6 bases each). CDR1 and CDR2 from the germline V gene are SQVTM and ANQGSEA. The CDR3 contains 15 residues. The V gene lost 6 bases and the J gene lost 3 bases, with 21 bases spanning the gap. CDR3 coding DNA: TGCAGCGTGGACAGTGGTCGGAGGGAAGACTACGAGCAGTACTTC. Translation: CSVDSGRREDYEQYF.